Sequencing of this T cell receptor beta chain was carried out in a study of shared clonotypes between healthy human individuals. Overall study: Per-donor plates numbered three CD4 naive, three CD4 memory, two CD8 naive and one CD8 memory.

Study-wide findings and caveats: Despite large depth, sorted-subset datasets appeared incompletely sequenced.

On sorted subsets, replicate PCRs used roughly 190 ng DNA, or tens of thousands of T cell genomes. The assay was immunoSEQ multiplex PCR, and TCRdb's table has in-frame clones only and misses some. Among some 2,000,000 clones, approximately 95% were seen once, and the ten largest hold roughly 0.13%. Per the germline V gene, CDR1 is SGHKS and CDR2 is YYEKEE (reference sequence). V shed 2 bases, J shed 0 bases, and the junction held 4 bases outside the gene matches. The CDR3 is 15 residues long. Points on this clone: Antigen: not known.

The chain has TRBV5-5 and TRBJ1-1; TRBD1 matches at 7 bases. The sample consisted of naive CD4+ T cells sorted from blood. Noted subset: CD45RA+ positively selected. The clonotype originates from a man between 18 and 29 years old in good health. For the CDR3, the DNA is TGTGCCAGCAGCTTAACGGGACAGTTGAACACTGAAGCTTTCTTT. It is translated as CASSLTGQLNTEAFF.